The entry below gives a single TCR beta chain sequence along with its context. The V gene's germline CDR1 is MDHEN and CDR2 SYDVKM. Trimming removed 1 base from V and 4 bases from J, with 11 bases in between. The CDR3 extends over 15 amino acids. The sample is drawn from a study of shared clonotypes between healthy human individuals. The repertoire was sequenced with immunoSEQ multiplex PCR; TCRdb's copy has only in-frame clones and lacks some. This table has about 1.5 million clones, approximately 96% appearing once. The donors were all Caucasian adults (living in Nashville, Tennessee). The specimen sequenced was naive CD4+ T cells sorted from blood. Indicated subset: CD45RA+ positively selected. This TCR was recovered from a man aged 25 to 40 in good health. The J gene is TRBJ1-5, the V gene TRBV28; tentatively, D is TRBD1 (6 bases). The CDR3 here is CASSLYREGNQPQHF. Written as DNA, the CDR3 is TGTGCCAGCAGTTTATACAGGGAGGGGAATCAGCCCCAGCATTTT.